This T cell receptor (beta chain) is from a study of CD8+CD57+ T cells in acquired aplastic anemia. Study background: Sorted CD4+ plus CD8+ cells gave DNA averaging roughly 3 ug. Regarding the study as a whole: Between patients and controls, CD8+ Simpson's diversity did not vary significantly.

CDR3 and TCR beta VDJ profiling relied on genomic DNA as the template. MiXCR, run by TCRdb on the reads, gives a single entry per CDR3 protein. The table records hundreds of thousands of distinct CDR3 sequences, around 30% of them present only once. On this clonotype itself: The antigen remains unidentified.

This CDR3 is built from 14 residues. Germline loops: CDR1 DFQATT, CDR2 SNEGSKA (reference sequence). J gave up 0 bases and V 6 bases, and 7 bases lay outside the gene matches. Individuals selected for sequencing had exhibited CD8+CD57+ cell expansion on flow cytometry. Blood sampling was performed on the patients, and none of them had received therapy by then. The TCR originated in a human donor with aplastic anemia. The sample taken for sequencing was sorted CD4+, CD8+, or CD8+CD57+ T cells (not recorded which) from PBMCs. V usage is TRBV20-1 and J usage is TRBJ1-1; 7 bases fit TRBD1. CDR3 residues: CSARGRVVNTEAFF. The DNA for the CDR3 is TGCAGTGCGAGGGGGCGCGTAGTGAACACTGAAGCTTTCTTT.